This T cell receptor (beta chain) was profiled in a study of T cell repertoires in cytomegalovirus infection. Background on the study: Researchers turned to recently identified HLA-C-restricted CMV epitopes as well as well-studied HLA-B-restricted ones. A matching HLA type, together with CMV infection, was signaled by public TCR beta signatures.

Concerning this clonotype itself: Its antigen is as yet unknown.

MiXCR, applied by TCRdb to the reads, yields one record per CDR3 protein. This table holds a few hundred thousand distinct CDR3 sequences, almost 40% found once. Study findings and constraints: The ex vivo response was dominated by HLA-C-restricted CMV-specific TCR beta clonotypes. Frequencies of public TCR beta families were cumulated, and this identified carriers of CMV plus the relevant HLA.

This clonotype was obtained from a human donor in good health (CMV status not recorded). Some clones in this sample may be carry-over from other donors' samples. The material sequenced was cultured PBMCs, taken from culture after CMV antigen stimulation.

CDR3 protein: CASSLGREAGGEQYF. The CDR3 nucleotides read TGTGCCAGCAGCCTGGGGCGGGAGGCAGGGGGCGAGCAGTACTTC. J is TRBJ2-7 and V is TRBV12-3 or TRBV12-4; a weak D match, TRBD2 (8 bases). The CDR3 sequence is 15 residues long. V lost 6 bases and J lost 6, with 21 bases in between.